The 30 T cell receptor beta chains below come from one sample, sequenced in a study of cytomegalovirus exposure and HLA in healthy donors. The PCR used 60 Vbeta and 13 Jbeta primers. Only in-frame clones appear in the TCRdb table, and some are missing; sequencing was by immunoSEQ multiplex PCR. This repertoire includes about 160,000 clones. Sequenced: PBMCs. The receptors originated from a woman in her forties or fifties in good health and CMV-seronegative.

The chain is built from TRBV15 and TRBJ1-2, with D tentatively TRBD1 (6 bases). This CDR3 is built from 13 residues. From germline, CDR1 is LNHNV and CDR2 YYDKDF (reference sequence). Trimming removed 2 bases from V and 5 bases from J, with 9 bases in between. CDR3 DNA sequence: TGTGCCACCAGCAGACAGGGGACATATGGCTACACCTTC. It encodes CATSRQGTYGYTF.

This rearrangement joins TRBV28 to TRBJ2-1, with 9 bases matching TRBD2. The CDR3 contains 16 residues. V dropped 4 bases and J dropped 1; count of bases not matched to a gene: 5. Germline V gives CDR1 MDHEN, CDR2 SYDVKM. The CDR3 DNA is TGTGCCAGCAGTTCCCCAACTAGCGGGTCCTACAATGAGCAGTTCTTC. It specifies CASSSPTSGSYNEQFF.

This chain links TRBV5-3 with TRBJ1-5; a possible D gene is TRBD1 (5 bases). TRBV5-3 counts as an open reading frame of uncertain function. V lost 10 bases and J lost 0, with 26 bases in between. This CDR3 has 18 residues. The CDR3 spells CAPVPRRSQGYSNQPQHF. Written as DNA, the CDR3 is TGTGCCCCTGTGCCGCGTCGGTCCCAGGGATATAGCAATCAGCCCCAGCATTTT.

The rearrangement joins TRBV7-8 to TRBJ1-2; the D is unclear. The ends were cut back, 4 bases at V and 5 bases at J, with 14 bases in the middle. This CDR3 region has 14 residues. Germline values: CDR1 SGHVS, CDR2 FQNEAQ. The CDR3 protein is CASSSPDGVYGYTF. Here the CDR3 DNA reads TGTGCCAGCAGCTCCCCGGACGGGGTGTATGGCTACACCTTC.

The chain has TRBV30 and TRBJ2-5, with D possibly being TRBD1 (5 bases). V was trimmed by 0 bases and J by 5 bases, leaving 10 bases between them. The CDR3 runs to 13 residues. In germline, CDR1 is GTSNPN, CDR2 SVGIG (reference sequence). The chain's CDR3 is CAWSVQARETQYF. The CDR3 DNA is TGTGCCTGGAGTGTACAGGCCCGGGAGACCCAGTACTTC.

V is TRBV19 and J is TRBJ1-1, with a tentative D call TRBD1 (5 bases). CDR1 and CDR2 (germline): LNHDA, SQIVND (reference sequence). V lost 8 bases, J lost 3 bases, and 16 bases lay in between. The CDR3 spans 14 residues. The CDR3 coding sequence is TGTGCCAGTTATAAGGGACTAGACGACACTGAAGCTTTCTTT. Translation: CASYKGLDDTEAFF.

The chain carries TRBV5-1 and TRBJ2-5; D is uncertain. The J call may be wrong; the DNA end is better matched by TRBJ2-7. From germline, CDR1 is SGHRS and CDR2 YFSETQ. This CDR3 is built from 13 residues. In nucleotides, the CDR3 is TGCGCCAGCAGCTTGGAGTACAGCTACGAGCAGTACTTC. Protein sequence: CASSLEYSYEQYF.

The chain is built from TRBV2 and TRBJ2-3; D gene uncertain. V was shortened by 6 bases and J by 0 bases, with 7 bases between the two germline ends. This CDR3 is 13 amino acids long. Per the germline V gene, CDR1 is SNHLY and CDR2 is FYNNEI. The chain's CDR3 is CASRVASTDTQYF. DNA for the CDR3: TGTGCCAGCAGAGTGGCTAGCACAGATACGCAGTATTTT.

The genes are TRBV6-1 and TRBJ1-5, with 7 nucleotides matching TRBD1. V lost 4 bases to trimming and J lost 4 bases; unmatched junction nucleotides: 7. The CDR3 extends over 15 amino acids. The V gene's germline CDR1 is MNHNS and CDR2 SASEGT. The CDR3 nucleotides read TGTGCCAGCAGTGCCGGGACAGACCTTAATCAGCCCCAGCATTTT. Translating gives CASSAGTDLNQPQHF.

Turning to this clone: Other nucleotide sequences from this sample produce the same CDR3. The chain links TRBV7-9 to TRBJ2-3; D may be TRBD2 (7 bases). Germline V gene data show CDR1 as SEHNR and CDR2 as FQNEAQ (reference sequence). The ends were cut back, 1 base at V and 5 bases at J, with 10 bases in the middle. The CDR3 runs to 14 residues. The CDR3 nucleotides are TGTGCCAGCAGCTTAGTGGGAGGGGGAGATACGCAGTATTTT. It is translated as CASSLVGGGDTQYF.

The rearrangement uses TRBV28 and TRBJ1-2; TRBD1 is a possible D gene (5 bases). Trimming cost V 2 bases and J 1 base, with 14 bases left between them. Germline CDR1 reads MDHEN; CDR2 reads SYDVKM. The CDR3 is made up of 16 amino acids. CDR3 sequence reads: CASSLRAGGGNYGYTF. The CDR3 DNA reads as TGTGCCAGCAGTTTAAGGGCGGGGGGAGGTAACTATGGCTACACCTTC.

The rearrangement joins TRBV27 to TRBJ2-1; TRBD2 aligns across 9 bases. The CDR3 consists of 15 residues. The V gene end was trimmed by 2 bases and the J gene end by 9 bases; junction bases not matched to a gene: 8. Germline V gene lookup returns CDR1 MNHEY and CDR2 SMNVEV (reference sequence). CDR3 amino acids: CASSLGAGGPGEQFF. In DNA form, the CDR3 reads TGTGCCAGCAGTTTAGGTGCGGGAGGGCCGGGTGAGCAGTTCTTC.

This chain links TRBV5-1 with TRBJ2-2, with 8 bases matching TRBD1. Germline V lookup: CDR1 SGHRS, CDR2 YFSETQ. This CDR3 contains 16 residues. Trimming cost V 3 bases and J 1 base; bases outside gene matches: 5. In DNA form, the CDR3 reads TGCGCCAGCAGCTCTACCGGGACAGGGAACACCGGGGAGCTGTTTTTT. Encoded protein: CASSSTGTGNTGELFF.

This chain connects TRBV29-1 to TRBJ2-1; 9 nucleotides align to TRBD1. Looked up from germline, CDR1 is SQVTM and CDR2 is ANQGSEA. CDR3 length: 14 amino acids. The trim removed 6 bases at V and 5 bases at J, leaving 8 bases unmatched. The CDR3 coding sequence is TGCAGCGTGCTGGGACAGGGAAAGCACAATGAGCAGTTCTTC. Translated, it gives CSVLGQGKHNEQFF.

V gene TRBV20-1 combines with J gene TRBJ2-5; D gene uncertain. The germline V gene encodes CDR1 DFQATT and CDR2 SNEGSKA (reference sequence). Trimming shortened V by 5 bases and J by 5 bases, and 9 bases separated the two germline ends. The CDR3 consists of 11 residues. The CDR3 protein is CSALTFETQYF. The CDR3 region has the DNA TGCAGTGCTCTCACATTCGAGACCCAGTACTTC.

This sequence joins TRBV20-1 and TRBJ2-3; D unclear. The CDR3 contains 11 residues. Trimming cost V 4 bases and J 6 bases, with 8 bases left between them. Per the germline V gene, CDR1 is DFQATT and CDR2 is SNEGSKA (reference sequence). CDR3 nucleotide sequence: TGCAGTGCTAAAGACGTCGATACGCAGTATTTT. This gives the protein CSAKDVDTQYF.

The chain recombines TRBV5-1 with TRBJ2-7, with 10 bases aligning to TRBD2. There are 16 residues in the CDR3. With 3 bases clipped from V and 3 bases from J, the junction kept 9 bases outside the gene matches. Germline V gene data show CDR1 as SGHRS and CDR2 as YFSETQ. The CDR3 coding sequence is TGCGCCAGCAGCTCCAGCGGGGGGGCCGGCGTCTACGAGCAGTACTTC. It translates to CASSSSGGAGVYEQYF.

V is TRBV4-3 and J is TRBJ2-3; 9 bases line up with TRBD2. The CDR3 is 16 amino acids. Trimming cost V 0 bases and J 1 base; bases outside gene matches: 2. Germline V gene lookup returns CDR1 LGHNA and CDR2 YSLEER. CDR3 bases: TGCGCCAGCAGCCAAGAAGGCGGGGGGGGCACAGATACGCAGTATTTT. Its translation is CASSQEGGGGTDTQYF.

The chain combines TRBV5-4 with TRBJ1-2; tentatively, D is TRBD1 (6 bases). The CDR3 covers 14 residues. The germline V and J ends were trimmed by 2 bases and 5 bases, with 13 bases remaining between them. Germline V gives CDR1 SGHNT, CDR2 YYREEE (reference sequence). The CDR3 reads CASSLDTGRYGYTF. In DNA form, the CDR3 reads TGTGCCAGCAGCTTAGACACAGGGAGATATGGCTACACCTTC. The complete variable domain, with remaining parts taken from reference TRBV5-4 and TRBJ1-2, reads ETGVTQSPTHLIKTRGQQVTLRCSSQSGHNTVSWYQQALGQGPQFIFQYYREEENGRGNFPPRFSGLQFPNYSSELNVNALELDDSALYLCASSLDTGRYGYTFGSGTRLTVV.

The chain couples TRBV18 to TRBJ2-5; 9 nucleotides align to TRBD1. CDR1 KGHSH and CDR2 LQKENI come from the germline V gene. The CDR3 is made up of 15 amino acids. The ends lost 4 bases at V and 1 base at J; junction bases unmatched: 4. In nucleotides, the CDR3 is TGTGCCAGCTCACGACAGGGGGGGGTCCAAGAGACCCAGTACTTC. Protein: CASSRQGGVQETQYF.

J is TRBJ1-4 and V is TRBV29-1; TRBD1 matches at 7 bases. CDR1 SQVTM and CDR2 ANQGSEA come from the germline V gene. This CDR3 spans 13 amino acids. Trimming cost V 5 bases and J 3 bases; bases outside gene matches: 3. The CDR3: CSVSGGPNEKLFF. CDR3 DNA: TGCAGCGTTTCAGGGGGTCCTAATGAAAAACTGTTTTTT.

The chain joins TRBV6-5 to TRBJ1-1, with unresolved D. The CDR3 extends over 15 amino acids. The V end lost 2 bases, the J end lost 7 bases, and 17 bases lay between the germline ends. Germline V gene sequence: CDR1 MNHEY, CDR2 SVGAGI. The CDR3 DNA follows: TGTGCCAGCAGTTACACACCATTCGGAGCGGGTGAAGCTTTCTTT. It specifies CASSYTPFGAGEAFF.

The chain carries TRBV28 and TRBJ2-5; 9 nucleotides match TRBD1. Losses at the gene ends were 4 bases for V and 3 bases for J; bases not matched to a gene: 6. Germline lookup yields CDR1 MDHEN and CDR2 SYDVKM. This CDR3 contains 15 residues. CDR3 amino acids: CASSSGTGLEETQYF. CDR3 DNA: TGTGCCAGCAGTTCCGGGACAGGGTTGGAAGAGACCCAGTACTTC.

This rearrangement joins TRBV28 to TRBJ2-7, with 9 bases fitting TRBD2. CDR1 and CDR2 from the germline V gene are MDHEN and SYDVKM. The J segment lost 0 bases and the V segment lost 4 bases, leaving 1 base of the junction unmatched. The CDR3 length is 14 residues. CDR3: CASSSGLASYEQYF. CDR3 coding DNA: TGTGCCAGCAGTTCGGGACTAGCCTCCTACGAGCAGTACTTC.

The CDR3 loop is CASSSRQLSGANVLTF. Written as DNA, the CDR3 is TGCGCCAGCAGCTCGAGACAGCTCTCTGGGGCCAACGTCCTGACTTTC. The rearrangement uses TRBV5-1 and TRBJ2-6, with D possibly TRBD1 on 5 matching bases. There are 16 residues in the CDR3. CDR1 and CDR2 (germline): SGHRS, YFSETQ. Trimming took off 3 bases at V and 0 bases at J, with 10 bases between the two ends.

The chain employs TRBV6-1 and TRBJ1-2, with 10 bases identical to TRBD1. V dropped 8 bases and J dropped 6; count of bases not matched to a gene: 12. The CDR3 length is 15 residues. CDR1 MNHNS and CDR2 SASEGT come from the germline V gene. In DNA, the CDR3 is TGTGCCAGCTCGGCCGCTTGGACAGGGGGAAATGGCTACACCTTC. The encoded protein is CASSAAWTGGNGYTF.

The chain carries TRBV5-6 and TRBJ2-7; the match to TRBD2 covers 7 bases. CDR1 and CDR2 (germline): SGHDT, YYEEEE. Trimming took 4 bases from V and 6 from J; bases not matched to a gene: 4. The CDR3 has 12 amino acids. The CDR3: CASSPGRTEQYF. The CDR3 coding sequence is TGTGCCAGCAGCCCCGGGAGGACCGAGCAGTACTTC. Supplemented by reference TRBV5-6 and TRBJ2-7, the full variable domain reads DAGVTQSPTHLIKTRGQQVTLRCSPKSGHDTVSWYQQALGQGPQFIFQYYEEEERQRGNFPDRFSGHQFPNYSSELNVNALLLGDSALYLCASSPGRTEQYFGPGTRLTVT.

The rearrangement links TRBV7-2 to TRBJ1-3; no clear D. This CDR3 spans 13 amino acids. V was pared by 4 bases and J by 3 bases, with 7 bases between. The germline V gene encodes CDR1 SGHTA and CDR2 FQGNSA. The CDR3 protein is CASSSAGGNTIYF. CDR3 nucleotides: TGTGCCAGCAGCTCCGCGGGTGGAAACACCATATATTTT.

The chain is built from TRBV10-3 and TRBJ1-5; D unresolved. The CDR3 contains 15 residues. The V end was cut by 2 bases, the J end by 7 bases, with 15 bases between. The germline V gene has CDR1 ENHRY and CDR2 SYGVKD. Written as DNA, the CDR3 is TGTGCCATCAGTGAGCTGGGAACCACGGGGCAGCCCCAGCATTTT. Protein sequence: CAISELGTTGQPQHF.

The CDR3 sequence is CASSVGFFGASGLRETQYF. The CDR3 DNA reads as TGTGCCAGCAGCGTAGGGTTTTTCGGGGCTAGCGGGTTACGAGAGACCCAGTACTTC. This sequence joins TRBV9 and TRBJ2-5; 8 bases fit TRBD2. Losses at the gene ends were 0 bases for V and 4 bases for J; bases not matched to a gene: 17. The CDR3 covers 19 residues. CDR1 and CDR2 (germline): SGDLS, YYNGEE.